This T cell receptor beta chain came from a study of T cell repertoires in cytomegalovirus infection. As concerns this clonotype: The antigen remains unidentified.

A single record per CDR3 protein comes from TCRdb applying MiXCR to the reads. The sample contains 550,000 to 850,000 distinct CDR3 sequences, around a third of which appear only once. In germline, CDR1 is DFQATT, CDR2 SNEGSKA (reference sequence). This CDR3 has 13 residues. Trimming left V 1 base short and J 2 bases short, with 8 bases between. The chain carries TRBV20-1 and TRBJ2-5; D is unclear. The sequencing used cultured PBMCs, collected from culture after CMV antigen stimulation. The clonotype comes from a human donor in good health (CMV status not recorded). Some clones in this sample may be carry-over from other donors' samples. The CDR3 sequence: CSARARVQETQYF. The CDR3 coding sequence is TGCAGTGCTAGAGCTCGGGTACAAGAGACCCAGTACTTC.